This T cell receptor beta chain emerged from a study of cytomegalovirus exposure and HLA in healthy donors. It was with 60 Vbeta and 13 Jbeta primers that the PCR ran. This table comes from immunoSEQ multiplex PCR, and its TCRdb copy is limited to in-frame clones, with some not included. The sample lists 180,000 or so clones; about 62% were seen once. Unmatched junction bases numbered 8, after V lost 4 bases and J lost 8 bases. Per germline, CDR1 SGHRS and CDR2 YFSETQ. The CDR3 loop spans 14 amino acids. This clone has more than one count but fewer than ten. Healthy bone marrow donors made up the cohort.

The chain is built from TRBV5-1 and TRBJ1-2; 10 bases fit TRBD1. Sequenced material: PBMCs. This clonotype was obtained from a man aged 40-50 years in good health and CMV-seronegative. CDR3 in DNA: TGCGCCAGCAGCACGCAAGGGACAGGGGACGGCTACACCTTC. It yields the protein CASSTQGTGDGYTF.